The clone carrying this TCR beta chain was seen once. The sample is drawn from a study of cytomegalovirus exposure and HLA in healthy donors. The PCR used 60 Vbeta and 13 Jbeta primers. The table came from immunoSEQ multiplex PCR; TCRdb's copy has only in-frame clones and leaves some out. The table has about 200,000 clones, about 82% seen once; the top ten hold 2% to 2.5%. Germline V gene data show CDR1 as MNHEY and CDR2 as SMNVEV (reference sequence). The CDR3 is 11 residues long. Sequencing used PBMCs. The V call is TRBV27, the J call TRBJ2-7, with D maybe TRBD2 (6 bases). Near its end, the DNA agrees better with TRBJ2-1, so the J call may be wrong. The sequence came from a woman aged 50 to 60 in good health and CMV-seronegative. For the CDR3, the DNA is TGTGCCAGCGGGACTTACAATGAGCAGTTCTTC. Protein: CASGTYNEQFF.